This TCR beta chain comes out of a study of control samples from healthy donors and cancer patients. Data came from immunoSEQ multiplex PCR; TCRdb stores just in-frame clones and leaves some out. The repertoire holds about 160,000 clones, about 95% seen once, with 12% to 15% in the top ten. Trimming removed 2 bases from V and 7 bases from J; junction bases left unmatched: 9. From germline, CDR1 is MNHEY and CDR2 SVGAGI. There are 15 residues in the CDR3. Sequenced: PBMCs. The sequence came from a man aged 55 to 70 with colorectal cancer. The chain combines TRBV6-5 with TRBJ2-7; TRBD1 aligns across 9 bases. The CDR3 loop reads CASSYPGQGRAEQYF. The DNA of the CDR3 is TGTGCCAGCAGTTACCCCGGACAGGGGAGGGCGGAGCAGTACTTC.